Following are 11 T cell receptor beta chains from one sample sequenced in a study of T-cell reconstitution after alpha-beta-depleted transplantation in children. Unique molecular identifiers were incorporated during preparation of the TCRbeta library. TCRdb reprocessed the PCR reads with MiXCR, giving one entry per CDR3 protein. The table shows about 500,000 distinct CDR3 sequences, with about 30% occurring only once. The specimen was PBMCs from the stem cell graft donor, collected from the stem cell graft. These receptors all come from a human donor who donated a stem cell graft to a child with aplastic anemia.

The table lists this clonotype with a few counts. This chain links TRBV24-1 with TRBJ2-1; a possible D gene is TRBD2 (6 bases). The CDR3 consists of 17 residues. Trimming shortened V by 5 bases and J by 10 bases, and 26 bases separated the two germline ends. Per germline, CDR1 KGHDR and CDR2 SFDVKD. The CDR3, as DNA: TGTGCCACCAGTGCCTGGAGCCCGGGACTCCACTCTTTGGAGCAGTTCTTC. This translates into CATSAWSPGLHSLEQFF.

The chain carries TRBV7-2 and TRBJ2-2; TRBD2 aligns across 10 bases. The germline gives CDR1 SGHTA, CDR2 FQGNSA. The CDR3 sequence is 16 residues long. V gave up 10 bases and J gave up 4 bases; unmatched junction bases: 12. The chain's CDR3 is CAIGASSGSVTGELFF. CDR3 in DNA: TGTGCCATCGGGGCCTCTAGCGGGAGTGTCACCGGGGAGCTGTTTTTT.

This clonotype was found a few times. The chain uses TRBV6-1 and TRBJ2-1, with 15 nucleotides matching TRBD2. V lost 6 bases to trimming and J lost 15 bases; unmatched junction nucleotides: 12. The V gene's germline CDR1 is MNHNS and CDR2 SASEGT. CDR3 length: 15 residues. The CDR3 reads CASRRTSGRALVLFF. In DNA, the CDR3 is TGTGCCAGCAGGCGGACTAGCGGGAGGGCCCTAGTGTTGTTCTTC.

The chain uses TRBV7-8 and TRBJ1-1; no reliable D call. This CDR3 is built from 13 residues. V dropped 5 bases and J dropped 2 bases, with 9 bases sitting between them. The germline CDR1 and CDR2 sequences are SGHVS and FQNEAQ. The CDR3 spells CASSPRFNTEAFF. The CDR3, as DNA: TGTGCCAGCAGCCCGCGATTCAACACTGAAGCTTTCTTT.

The CDR3 loop reads CSVGRTGTGYGYTF. CDR3 bases: TGCAGCGTTGGCAGAACGGGCACGGGCTATGGCTACACCTTC. The J gene is TRBJ1-2, the V gene TRBV29-1; D remains ambiguous. The CDR3 is made up of 14 amino acids. Deletions cut 4 bases from V and 4 bases from J, with 16 bases between. Germline V CDR1 and CDR2: SQVTM, ANQGSEA.

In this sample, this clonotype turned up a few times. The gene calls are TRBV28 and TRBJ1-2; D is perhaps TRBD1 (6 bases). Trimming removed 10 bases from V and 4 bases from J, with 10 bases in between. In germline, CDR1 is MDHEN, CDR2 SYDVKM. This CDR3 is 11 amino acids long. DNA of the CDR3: TGTGCCACCCGGGACATCTATGGCTACACCTTC. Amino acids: CATRDIYGYTF.

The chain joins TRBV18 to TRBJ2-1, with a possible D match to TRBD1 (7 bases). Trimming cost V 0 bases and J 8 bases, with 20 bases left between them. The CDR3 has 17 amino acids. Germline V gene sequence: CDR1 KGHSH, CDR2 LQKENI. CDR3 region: CASSPPWDSEGEDEQFF. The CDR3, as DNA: TGTGCCAGCTCACCACCCTGGGACAGTGAGGGGGAGGATGAGCAGTTCTTC.

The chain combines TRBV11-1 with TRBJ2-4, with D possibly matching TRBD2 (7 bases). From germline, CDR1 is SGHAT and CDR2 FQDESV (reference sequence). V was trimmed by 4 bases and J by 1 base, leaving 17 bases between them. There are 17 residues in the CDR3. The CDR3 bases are TGTGCCAGCAGCTCCCAGGGGAGGGCAAGGGCCAAAAACATTCAGTACTTC. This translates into CASSSQGRARAKNIQYF.

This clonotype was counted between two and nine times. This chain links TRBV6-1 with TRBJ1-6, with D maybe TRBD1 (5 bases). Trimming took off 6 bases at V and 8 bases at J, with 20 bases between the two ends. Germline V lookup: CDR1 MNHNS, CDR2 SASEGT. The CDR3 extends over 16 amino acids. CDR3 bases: TGTGCCAGCAGCCCCAAGCTGGGAAGGGGCCATTCACCCCTCCACTTT. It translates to CASSPKLGRGHSPLHF.

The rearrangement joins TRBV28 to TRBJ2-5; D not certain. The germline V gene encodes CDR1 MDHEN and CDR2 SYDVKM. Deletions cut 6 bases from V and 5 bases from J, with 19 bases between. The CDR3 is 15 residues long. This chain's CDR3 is CASRSPTLGMETQYF. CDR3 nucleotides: TGTGCCAGCAGAAGTCCGACCCTGGGCATGGAGACCCAGTACTTC. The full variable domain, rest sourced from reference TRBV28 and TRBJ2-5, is DVKVTQSSRYLVKRTGEKVFLECVQDMDHENMFWYRQDPGLGLRLIYFSYDVKMKEKGDIPEGYSVSREKKERFSLILESASTNQTSMYLCASRSPTLGMETQYFGPGTRLLVL.

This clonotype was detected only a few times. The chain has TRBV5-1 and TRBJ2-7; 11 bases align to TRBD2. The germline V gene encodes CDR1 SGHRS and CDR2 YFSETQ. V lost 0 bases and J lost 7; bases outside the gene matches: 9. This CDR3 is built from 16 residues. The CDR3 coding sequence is TGCGCCAGCAGCTTGGCCTTTACTAGCGGGAGTCGGGAGCAGTACTTC. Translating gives CASSLAFTSGSREQYF.